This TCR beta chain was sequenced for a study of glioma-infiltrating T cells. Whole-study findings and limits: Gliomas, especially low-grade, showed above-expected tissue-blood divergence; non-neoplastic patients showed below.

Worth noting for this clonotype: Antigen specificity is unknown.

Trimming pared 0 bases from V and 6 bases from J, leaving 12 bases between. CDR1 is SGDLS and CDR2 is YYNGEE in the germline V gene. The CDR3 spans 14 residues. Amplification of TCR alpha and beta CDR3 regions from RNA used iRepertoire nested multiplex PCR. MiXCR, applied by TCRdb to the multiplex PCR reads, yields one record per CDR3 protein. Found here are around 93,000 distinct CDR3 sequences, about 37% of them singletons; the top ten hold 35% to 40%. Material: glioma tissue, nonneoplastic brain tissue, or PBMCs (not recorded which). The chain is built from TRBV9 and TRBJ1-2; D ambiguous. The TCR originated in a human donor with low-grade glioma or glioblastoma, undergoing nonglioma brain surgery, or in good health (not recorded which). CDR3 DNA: TGTGCCAGCAGCGTAGTACCGGGCGACCATGGCTACACCTTC. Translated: CASSVVPGDHGYTF.